The subject of this entry is one T cell receptor (beta chain). Its antigen is unknown. Relapse was seen in all patients after autologous stem cell transplantation, and brentuximab vedotin exposure was variable. CDR3 length equals 17 residues. Germline-derived CDR1 and CDR2 are LNHDA and SQIVND (reference sequence). J was trimmed by 6 bases and V by 2 bases; bases with no gene match: 14. Some clones are missing from TCRdb's copy, which holds only in-frame ones; the method was immunoSEQ multiplex PCR. The sample carries around 45,000 clones, approximately 72% recorded once. The source of the sample is a study of PD-1 blockade in classical Hodgkin lymphoma. Regarding the study as a whole: The causes of the repertoire differences, possibly disease activity or prior therapy, remain undefined.

This TCR was sampled from a human donor with classical Hodgkin lymphoma. This sample comprised peripheral blood mononuclear cells (PBMCs), obtained before the second cycle of nivolumab. The V and J genes are TRBV19 and TRBJ1-2; the match to TRBD1 covers 8 bases. The chain's CDR3 is CASSITAGGAYGNGYTF. CDR3 bases: TGTGCCAGTAGTATAACGGCAGGGGGCGCGTACGGCAATGGCTACACCTTC. Based on the CDR3 plus reference TRBV19 and TRBJ1-2, the full variable domain is DGGITQSPKYLFRKEGQNVTLSCEQNLNHDAMYWYRQDPGQGLRLIYYSQIVNDFQKGDIAEGYSVSREKKESFPLTVTSAQKNPTAFYLCASSITAGGAYGNGYTFGSGTRLTVV.